The clone carrying this T cell receptor (beta chain) was detected only a few times. The sample comes from a study of blood T cell repertoires in COVID-19. Study as a whole: In each case, the material was cDNA or gDNA derived from T cells, B-cell-depleted T cells, or PBMCs.

Germline-derived CDR1 and CDR2 are GTSNPN and SVGIG (reference sequence). This CDR3 is 15 amino acids long. J was trimmed by 5 bases and V by 4 bases; bases with no gene match: 9. The Seattle patients, enrolled during active infection, were followed longitudinally. Authors' analysis steps: Counts of nucleated cells, estimated from reference gene primer amplification, were obtained. Assay: immunoSEQ multiplex PCR; the TCRdb copy retains only in-frame clones and omits some. V and J calls and clone size come straight from that table; D and trimming were deduced from the DNA. The sample has about 150,000 clones; 75% to 85% are singletons.

Material for sequencing was peripheral blood. The rearrangement links TRBV30 to TRBJ1-5; 9 bases map to TRBD1. The receptor was derived from a woman between 55 and 75 years old with COVID-19, enrolled during active disease. The CDR3 sequence is CAWNRDRAGDQPQHF. CDR3 nucleotide sequence: TGTGCCTGGAACAGGGACAGGGCGGGGGATCAGCCCCAGCATTTT.